This record looks at one T cell receptor (beta chain) sequence and its context. Since the CDR3 does not end with the conserved phenylalanine or tryptophan, this likely comes from a read error. Germline values: CDR1 MGHRA, CDR2 YSYEKL. This CDR3 is built from 14 residues. With 4 bases removed from V and 5 bases from J, the gap between germline ends came to 14 bases. The data were taken from a study of CD8 T cells in Susac syndrome. After extraction with the RNeasy kit, about 0.45 to 1 ug of the RNA was reverse transcribed using random hexamers. Using its own MiXCR run on the immunoSEQ multiplex PCR reads, TCRdb lists one record per CDR3 protein. The sample contains about 210,000 distinct CDR3 sequences, approximately 95% of which appear only once. The sequenced target, TCR beta, came from blood CD8+ and CD4+ T cells.

The sequencing sample was made of CD4+ T cells from PBMCs. J is TRBJ1-2 and V is TRBV4-1; weak D call: TRBD1 (5 bases). The TCR comes from a human donor with multiple sclerosis. CDR3 nucleotide sequence: TGCGCCAGCAGCCCCCGGGACCAAGTTTATGGCTACACCCTC. This sequence encodes CASSPRDQVYGYTL.